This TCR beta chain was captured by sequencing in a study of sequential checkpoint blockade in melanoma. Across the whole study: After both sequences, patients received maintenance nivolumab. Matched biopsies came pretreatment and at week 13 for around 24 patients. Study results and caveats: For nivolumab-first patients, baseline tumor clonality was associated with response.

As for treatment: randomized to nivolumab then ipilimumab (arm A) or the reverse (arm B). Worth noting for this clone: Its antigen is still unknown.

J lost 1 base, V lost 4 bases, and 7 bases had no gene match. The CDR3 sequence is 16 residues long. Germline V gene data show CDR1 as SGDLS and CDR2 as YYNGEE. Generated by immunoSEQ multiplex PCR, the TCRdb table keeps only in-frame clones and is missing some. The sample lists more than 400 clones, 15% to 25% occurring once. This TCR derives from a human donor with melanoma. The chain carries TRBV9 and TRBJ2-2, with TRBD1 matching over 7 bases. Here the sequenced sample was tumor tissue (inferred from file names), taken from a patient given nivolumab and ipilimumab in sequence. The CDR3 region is CASSLPRTGNTGELFF. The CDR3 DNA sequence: TGTGCCAGCAGCCTCCCACGGACAGGGAACACCGGGGAGCTGTTTTTT.